This T cell receptor (beta chain) derives from a study of identical twins. TCRdb passed the 5' RACE reads through MiXCR, listing each CDR3 protein once. There are 550,000 to 800,000 distinct CDR3 sequences in the sample; under 8.5% occur only once, and approximately 1.5% lies in the top ten. The CDR3 runs 14 residues. Per the germline V gene, CDR1 is MNHEY and CDR2 is SVGAGI. The V gene lost 1 base and the J gene lost 6 bases, with 9 bases spanning the gap. This clonotype was found many times. Its antigen remains unknown. General observations from the study: There was more out-of-frame TCR alpha sharing in monozygotic twins than models estimated. Cord blood's abundant beta clonotypes had fewer insertions, unlike memory repertoires.

This sample was shared with a second study, whose subject was yellow fever vaccine responses in identical twins. This second report adds: Twins reportedly had a vaccine T cell response that seemed partly convergent, partly personalized.

The chain uses TRBV6-5 and TRBJ1-4; TRBD1 is a possible D gene (5 bases). This TCR was sampled from a woman in her late teens or twenties in good health. Sequenced: PBMCs. CDR3 nucleotides: TGTGCCAGCAGTTACTGGGGGAGGGATGAAAAACTGTTTTTT. Amino acid sequence: CASSYWGRDEKLFF.